This TCR beta chain was recovered during a study of blood T cells in healthy people across ages. The CDR3 loop spans 13 amino acids. V lost 1 base, J lost 5 bases, and 4 bases lay in between. Germline V lookup: CDR1 SGDLS, CDR2 YYNGEE. For the second PCR, which ran for roughly 6 to 12 cycles, a sample-barcoded 5' primer and a J-beta primer mix were used. A single record per CDR3 protein comes from TCRdb applying MiXCR to the 5' RACE reads. The sample shows roughly 1,500,000 distinct CDR3 sequences, around 39% of them seen only once. Caucasian individuals from Russia who were healthy and aged about 6 to 95 acted as donors. Study-level findings and limits: With donor CMV status unknown, expanded clonotype changes were possibly confounded.

This clonotype has only a few counts. Its target is unknown. This sequence originates from a young woman in good health. The genes are TRBV9 and TRBJ1-6; no definite D call. Material for sequencing was blood. The CDR3 here is CASSVRDNSPLHF. The CDR3 coding sequence is TGTGCCAGCAGCGTAAGGGATAATTCACCCCTCCACTTT.